This entry concerns a single TCR beta chain. The antigen remains unidentified. Extracted RNA was reverse transcribed into cDNA, the sequencing template. Profiled with immunoSEQ multiplex PCR; TCRdb holds only in-frame clones, not every one. The repertoire holds 150,000 or so clones, with about 50% as singletons. This CDR3 contains 15 residues. Per the germline V gene, CDR1 is SGDLS and CDR2 is YYNGEE. Trimming removed 3 bases from V and 1 base from J, with 12 bases in between. This sample was included in a study of CD8+ T cells in alopecia areata. Study conclusions and caveats: Compared with normal scalp, lesional scalp had higher clonality and more expanded CD8+ clones.

The sequencing used CD8+ T cells sorted from blood, collected at week 0. The clonotype originates from a human donor with alopecia areata. The rearrangement uses TRBV9 and TRBJ2-3, with D perhaps TRBD1 or TRBD2 (6 bases each). DNA for the CDR3: TGTGCCAGCAGCGGGGGGGCTAGAGGCACAGATACGCAGTATTTT. It encodes CASSGGARGTDTQYF.